Shown below are 9 T cell receptor beta chains from a single sample sequenced in a study of T cells after yellow fever vaccination. TCRdb independently ran MiXCR on the 5' RACE reads; one entry per CDR3 protein. The profile covers some 240,000 distinct CDR3 sequences, with approximately 3.5% appearing a single time and about 19% taken by the ten largest. The specimen comprised PBMCs, sampled 15 days after the yellow fever booster vaccination. The origin of the receptors is a man aged 18 to 35 who received the YFV17D yellow fever vaccine.

This clonotype was seen ten or more times. The J gene is TRBJ2-7, the V gene TRBV20-1; D possibly uses TRBD1 or TRBD2 (5 bases each). The germline V and J ends were trimmed by 0 bases and 6 bases, with 9 bases remaining between them. This CDR3 contains 12 residues. Germline CDR1 reads DFQATT; CDR2 reads SNEGSKA (reference sequence). The CDR3 reads CSARDRGGEQYF. In DNA, the CDR3 is TGCAGTGCTAGAGATCGGGGCGGCGAGCAGTACTTC.

This clonotype was counted only a few times. The rearrangement links TRBV7-3 to TRBJ1-1; no reliable D call. CDR1 is SGHTA and CDR2 is FQGTGA in the germline V gene. The CDR3 has 15 amino acids. Trimming cost V 4 bases and J 1 base, with 13 bases left between them. The CDR3 protein is CASSSLREGNTEAFF. CDR3 nucleotide sequence: TGTGCCAGCAGCTCCCTACGGGAGGGGAACACTGAAGCTTTCTTT.

This clonotype was observed many times. The chain has TRBV20-1 and TRBJ1-5; 8 bases align to TRBD1. Germline values: CDR1 DFQATT, CDR2 SNEGSKA (reference sequence). This CDR3 has 13 residues. Trimming removed 6 bases from V and 6 bases from J; junction bases left unmatched: 7. CDR3 region: CSATDRAGQPQHF. For the CDR3, the DNA is TGCAGTGCAACGGACAGGGCAGGTCAGCCCCAGCATTTT.

This clonotype has more than one count but fewer than ten. The V and J genes are TRBV2 and TRBJ1-1; D ambiguous. This CDR3 region has 15 residues. Germline V gene data show CDR1 as SNHLY and CDR2 as FYNNEI. Trimming stripped 3 bases from V and 0 bases from J, with 11 bases between. CDR3 DNA: TGTGCCAGCAGTGAGAACAGTGTAGTGAACACTGAAGCTTTCTTT. It is translated as CASSENSVVNTEAFF. The whole variable domain, filled in from reference TRBV2 and TRBJ1-1, reads EPEVTQTPSHQVTQMGQEVILRCVPISNHLYFYWYRQILGQKVEFLVSFYNNEISEKSEIFDDQFSVERPDGSNFTLKIRSTKLEDSAMYFCASSENSVVNTEAFFGQGTRLTVV.

This clonotype was counted many times. J is TRBJ1-5 and V is TRBV20-1; 8 bases are a match to TRBD1. V was pared by 5 bases and J by 2 bases, with 11 bases of the junction left unmatched. This CDR3 comprises 16 residues. Germline CDR1 DFQATT, CDR2 SNEGSKA (reference sequence). For the CDR3, the DNA is TGCAGTGCTGAAGACGCAGGGGGCGAAGGCAATCAGCCCCAGCATTTT. Translation: CSAEDAGGEGNQPQHF.

This clonotype was seen repeatedly, ten times or more. V is TRBV18 and J is TRBJ1-2, with 7 nucleotides matching TRBD1. J gave up 7 bases and V 3 bases, and 11 bases lay outside the gene matches. The CDR3 has 15 amino acids. CDR1 and CDR2 from the germline V gene are KGHSH and LQKENI. The CDR3 nucleotides are TGTGCCAGCTCACCGGATGCGACAGGGCTGCTTGGCTACACCTTC. Amino acid sequence: CASSPDATGLLGYTF.

A word on this clonotype: Given a much more abundant clone one base away, this may be a read error. V usage is TRBV27 and J usage is TRBJ2-1; TRBD1 might be the D (6 bases). Trimming took 3 bases from V and 10 from J, leaving 19 bases between them. This CDR3 has 15 residues. Per germline, CDR1 MNHEY and CDR2 SMNVEV (reference sequence). Here the CDR3 reads CASSLQAWGRVEQFF. CDR3 coding DNA: TGTGCCAGCAGTTTGCAAGCGTGGGGGCGGGTGGAGCAGTTCTTC.

In its sample, this clonotype was seen many times. The chain is built from TRBV5-8 and TRBJ2-7; a possible D gene is TRBD2 (6 bases). In germline, CDR1 is SGHTS, CDR2 YDEGEE. The CDR3 is 17 residues long. Trimming removed 1 base at V and 5 bases at J, with 22 bases between. The CDR3 loop reads CASSLFMGSGGTHEQYV. The DNA for the CDR3 is TGTGCCAGCAGCTTGTTTATGGGTTCCGGGGGAACCCACGAGCAGTACGTC.

The sample holds many counts of this clonotype. The V and J genes are TRBV4-3 and TRBJ2-4; 7 bases agree with TRBD1. This CDR3 region has 14 residues. Germline V CDR1 and CDR2: LGHNA, YSLEER. After removal of 0 bases from V and 8 bases from J, the junction contained 4 bases not matched to a gene. CDR3 in amino acids: CASSQETGAHIQYF. Here the CDR3 DNA reads TGCGCCAGCAGCCAAGAAACAGGGGCCCACATTCAGTACTTC.